Below are 27 T cell receptor beta chains sequenced from a single sample in a study of blood T cell repertoires in COVID-19 (dated by TCRdb to the early 2020s). Library prep was done by the immunoSEQ multiplex PCR assay. The table was pulled from immuneACCESS by TCRdb, which kept in-frame rearrangements only. Such tables lose some clones; where checked, under half of the loss comes from unresolved V genes, and the rest has no known cause. The sample table records more than 250,000 clones; 92% of these occur just once. The biggest ten clones account for less than 20% of the sample. Sequencing used PBMCs or T cells enriched from blood (not recorded which). These receptors all come from a woman aged 25 to 39 who had recovered from COVID-19.

The V gene is TRBV7-3, the J gene TRBJ2-3, with TRBD1 as a possible D gene (6 bases). Trimming cost V 2 bases and J 4 bases, with 16 bases left between them. The CDR3 length is 16 residues. Germline loops: CDR1 SGHTA, CDR2 FQGTGA. CDR3 protein: CASSLLGDTWADTQYF. CDR3 in DNA: TGTGCCAGCAGCTTATTAGGGGACACCTGGGCAGATACGCAGTATTTT.

The chain has TRBV11-3 and TRBJ1-1, with a weak D call TRBD1 (6 bases). The CDR3 extends over 15 amino acids. Trimming left V 5 bases short and J 1 base short, with 14 bases between. Looked up from germline, CDR1 is SGHNT and CDR2 is YENEEA. This CDR3 reads CASSPGQLGNTEAFF. The CDR3 DNA sequence: TGTGCCAGCAGCCCCGGACAGTTGGGGAACACTGAAGCTTTCTTT.

The V and J genes are TRBV18 and TRBJ2-1; D may be TRBD2 (5 bases). Trimming removed 4 bases at V and 9 bases at J, with 16 bases between. The CDR3 spans 14 residues. The germline V gene has CDR1 KGHSH and CDR2 LQKENI. The CDR3 DNA sequence: TGTGCCAGCTCACTCGGACCCCCGGGAAGTGAGCAGTTCTTC. Its translation is CASSLGPPGSEQFF.

The chain recombines TRBV28 with TRBJ1-6; TRBD1 matches at 9 bases. Germline CDR1 MDHEN, CDR2 SYDVKM. The J segment lost 7 bases and the V segment lost 6 bases, leaving 7 bases of the junction unmatched. CDR3 size: 15 residues. CDR3 residues: CASRNTGGVNSPLHF. Here the CDR3 DNA reads TGTGCCAGCAGAAACACAGGGGGCGTAAATTCACCCCTCCACTTT.

The chain combines TRBV15 with TRBJ2-6; 9 positions agree with TRBD1. The CDR3 extends over 17 amino acids. Trimming took 6 bases from V and 1 from J; bases not matched to a gene: 7. Germline values: CDR1 LNHNV, CDR2 YYDKDF (reference sequence). The DNA for the CDR3 is TGTGCCACCAGTAGGGGACAGGGTTCATCTGGGGCCAACGTCCTGACTTTC. This sequence encodes CATSRGQGSSGANVLTF.

V and J are TRBV7-2 and TRBJ1-4; D is possibly TRBD1 (5 bases). Germline-derived CDR1 and CDR2 are SGHTA and FQGNSA. CDR3 size: 14 residues. V was clipped by 5 bases and J by 7 bases, with 14 bases between them. CDR3 amino acids: CASSPGTGGEKLFF. The CDR3 nucleotides read TGTGCCAGCAGCCCAGGGACTGGAGGTGAAAAACTGTTTTTT.

The chain employs TRBV6-5 and TRBJ2-7; TRBD2 is a possible D gene (6 bases). Germline lookup yields CDR1 MNHEY and CDR2 SVGAGI. V was cut by 4 bases and J by 2 bases, with 9 bases left in between. This CDR3 contains 13 residues. Here the CDR3 DNA reads TGTGCCAGCAGTTCAGGACTAACCTACGAGCAGTACTTC. The encoded protein is CASSSGLTYEQYF.

The rearrangement uses TRBV11-2 and TRBJ2-3, with 8 bases fitting TRBD1. The germline gives CDR1 SGHAT, CDR2 FQNNGV. The CDR3 has 15 residues. The ends lost 5 bases at V and 2 bases at J; junction bases unmatched: 6. The CDR3 protein is CASSPWDRNTDTQYF. In DNA form, the CDR3 reads TGTGCCAGCAGCCCCTGGGACAGGAACACAGATACGCAGTATTTT.

The chain combines TRBV7-9 with TRBJ2-1, with TRBD2 matching 8 bases. In germline, CDR1 is SEHNR, CDR2 FQNEAQ (reference sequence). Germline trimming cut 5 bases from V and 4 bases from J; bases unmatched to any gene: 7. This CDR3 has 15 amino acids. This CDR3 is CASSRTSGLYNEQFF. The CDR3 DNA sequence: TGTGCCAGCAGCCGTACTAGCGGACTATACAATGAGCAGTTCTTC. The variable domain in full, completed from reference TRBV7-9 and TRBJ2-1, reads DTGVSQNPRHKITKRGQNVTFRCDPISEHNRLYWYRQTLGQGPEFLTYFQNEAQLEKSRLLSDRFSAERPKGSFSTLEIQRTEQGDSAMYLCASSRTSGLYNEQFFGPGTRLTVL.

V and J are TRBV7-2 and TRBJ2-3; D gene ambiguous. Germline V CDR1 and CDR2: SGHTA, FQGNSA. The CDR3 runs to 14 residues. Trimming took 5 bases from V and 6 from J, leaving 15 bases between them. CDR3 amino acids: CASSPYRESDTQYF. The CDR3 nucleotides read TGTGCCAGCAGCCCTTACAGAGAGTCGGATACGCAGTATTTT. The entire variable domain, with the rest obtained from reference TRBV7-2 and TRBJ2-3, is as follows: GAGVSQSPSNKVTEKGKDVELRCDPISGHTALYWYRQSLGQGLEFLIYFQGNSAPDKSGLPSDRFSAERTGGSVSTLTIQRTQQEDSAVYLCASSPYRESDTQYFGPGTRLTVL.

The chain is built from TRBV6-5 and TRBJ2-3, with 11 bases lining up with TRBD2. V lost 4 bases and J lost 0; bases outside the gene matches: 3. Per germline, CDR1 MNHEY and CDR2 SVGAGI. This CDR3 is 16 amino acids long. The CDR3: CASSFGTSGSTDTQYF. The CDR3 nucleotides are TGTGCCAGCAGTTTCGGGACTAGCGGCAGCACAGATACGCAGTATTTT.

The chain recombines TRBV5-8 with TRBJ2-7, with 12 bases aligning to TRBD2. The CDR3 spans 14 residues. CDR1 is SGHTS and CDR2 is YDEGEE in the germline V gene. Trimming took 7 bases from V and 0 from J; bases not matched to a gene: 2. The CDR3 protein is CASGLAGSSYEQYF. The CDR3 DNA sequence: TGTGCCAGCGGACTAGCGGGAAGCTCCTACGAGCAGTACTTC.

The chain carries TRBV27 and TRBJ1-4, with TRBD1 matching 9 bases. With V trimmed by 6 bases and J by 0 bases, 2 bases remained unmatched. This CDR3 comprises 15 residues. CDR1 and CDR2 from the germline V gene are MNHEY and SMNVEV (reference sequence). CDR3: CASRRTGATNEKLFF. In DNA form, the CDR3 reads TGTGCCAGCAGGCGGACAGGGGCAACTAATGAAAAACTGTTTTTT.

The J gene is TRBJ2-7, the V gene TRBV19; TRBD2 matches 7 bases. Germline loops: CDR1 LNHDA, CDR2 SQIVND (reference sequence). The CDR3 has 13 amino acids. The V and J ends lost 4 bases and 0 bases, in that order; junction bases with no gene match: 0. In nucleotides, the CDR3 is TGTGCCAGTAGTAGGGACTACTCCTACGAGCAGTACTTC. It encodes CASSRDYSYEQYF.

The chain is built from TRBV4-2 and TRBJ1-2, with 7 bases fitting TRBD1. Per the germline V gene, CDR1 is LGHNA and CDR2 is YNFKEQ. The CDR3 is 13 amino acids. The V gene end was trimmed by 6 bases and the J gene end by 8 bases; junction bases not matched to a gene: 9. DNA of the CDR3: TGTGCCAGCAGTCCCGACAGGGTAAAGGGCTACACCTTC. Protein product: CASSPDRVKGYTF.

The chain uses TRBV19 and TRBJ1-5, with 10 bases matching TRBD1. V lost 5 bases to trimming and J lost 2 bases; unmatched junction nucleotides: 3. Germline V gene lookup returns CDR1 LNHDA and CDR2 SQIVND (reference sequence). CDR3 length equals 15 residues. This CDR3 is CASSDRGLGNQPQHF. The CDR3 coding sequence is TGTGCCAGTAGTGACAGGGGGCTGGGCAATCAGCCCCAGCATTTT.

The chain carries TRBV7-2 and TRBJ2-7, with D unresolved. The length of the CDR3 is 17 residues. Trimming took 1 base from V and 1 from J, leaving 17 bases between them. The germline V gene encodes CDR1 SGHTA and CDR2 FQGNSA. CDR3 amino acids: CASSLVWAGSTSYEQYF. Written as DNA, the CDR3 is TGTGCCAGCAGCTTAGTTTGGGCAGGCAGCACGTCCTACGAGCAGTACTTC.

Remarks on this clone: This same CDR3 is encoded by further DNA sequences in the sample. This chain connects TRBV28 to TRBJ1-1; 9 bases align to TRBD1. The CDR3 extends over 14 amino acids. Losses at the gene ends were 4 bases for V and 5 bases for J; bases not matched to a gene: 5. Germline values: CDR1 MDHEN, CDR2 SYDVKM. The CDR3 loop reads CASSSGQGGTEAFF. The CDR3, as DNA: TGTGCCAGCAGTTCGGGACAGGGAGGGACTGAAGCTTTCTTT.

This clone showed up just once. Relative to the germline gene, one junction end is altered; a read error may explain this. This chain connects TRBV30 to TRBJ1-1; D is perhaps TRBD1 (6 bases). The CDR3 sequence is 13 residues long. Germline CDR1 GTSNPN, CDR2 SVGIG (reference sequence). This chain's CDR3 is CAWHPLQGTGAFF. In DNA form, the CDR3 reads TGTGCCTGGCACCCCTTACAGGGTACTGGAGCTTTCTTT.

V gene TRBV27 combines with J gene TRBJ2-5, with 7 nucleotides matching TRBD1. CDR3 length: 14 amino acids. J gave up 1 base and V 5 bases, and 4 bases lay outside the gene matches. Germline assignment: CDR1 MNHEY and CDR2 SMNVEV (reference sequence). The CDR3 nucleotides are TGTGCCAGCAGTCCCGACAGGGTCCAAGAGACCCAGTACTTC. Translating gives CASSPDRVQETQYF.

This chain connects TRBV10-3 to TRBJ2-7, with 13 nucleotides matching TRBD2. The CDR3 sequence is 15 residues long. The trim removed 4 bases at V and 1 base at J, leaving 1 base unmatched. Germline CDR1 reads ENHRY; CDR2 reads SYGVKD. DNA of the CDR3: TGTGCCATCAGTGGGACTAGCGGGGGATCCTACGAGCAGTACTTC. Protein sequence: CAISGTSGGSYEQYF.

The rearrangement uses TRBV30 and TRBJ2-2; D is unresolved. This CDR3 has 11 amino acids. V was trimmed by 3 bases and J by 4 bases, leaving 3 bases between them. Germline lookup yields CDR1 GTSNPN and CDR2 SVGIG (reference sequence). The CDR3 DNA is TGTGCCTGGAGCCTCACCGGGGAGCTGTTTTTT. Amino acid sequence: CAWSLTGELFF.

The chain recombines TRBV28 with TRBJ2-2; 8 bases are a match to TRBD1. Germline values: CDR1 MDHEN, CDR2 SYDVKM. The CDR3 consists of 12 residues. V lost 11 bases and J lost 6; bases outside the gene matches: 5. The CDR3 spells CAGQQGAGELFF. The CDR3 DNA follows: TGTGCCGGACAACAGGGGGCCGGGGAGCTGTTTTTT.

In the case of this clone: Other DNA sequences within the sample encode an identical CDR3. The chain combines TRBV19 with TRBJ1-5, with D maybe TRBD1 (5 bases). Trimming removed 0 bases from V and 1 base from J, with 10 bases in between. Germline loops: CDR1 LNHDA, CDR2 SQIVND (reference sequence). This CDR3 has 16 residues. For the CDR3, the DNA is TGTGCCAGTAGTATAGAGGGGCAAGGGAGCAATCAGCCCCAGCATTTT. Translating it yields CASSIEGQGSNQPQHF.

Points on this clone: This sample includes further DNA sequences coding for the same CDR3. V gene TRBV27 combines with J gene TRBJ2-2; the match to TRBD2 covers 9 bases. J lost 1 base, V lost 6 bases, and 9 bases had no gene match. Germline V gives CDR1 MNHEY, CDR2 SMNVEV (reference sequence). This CDR3 comprises 17 residues. CDR3 nucleotides: TGTGCCAGCAGACACAATAGCGGGAGCTGGAACACCGGGGAGCTGTTTTTT. It is translated as CASRHNSGSWNTGELFF.

The chain uses TRBV19 and TRBJ1-2; 10 bases match TRBD1. The ends lost 5 bases at V and 5 bases at J; junction bases unmatched: 8. CDR3 length equals 15 residues. The germline V gene has CDR1 LNHDA and CDR2 SQIVND (reference sequence). The CDR3 sequence: CASSPDWGQGYGYTF. In nucleotides, the CDR3 is TGTGCCAGTAGTCCGGATTGGGGACAGGGGTATGGCTACACCTTC.

This rearrangement joins TRBV6-5 to TRBJ2-7, with D possibly being TRBD1 (6 bases). Germline CDR1 reads MNHEY; CDR2 reads SVGAGI. V lost 9 bases, J lost 0 bases, and 12 bases lay in between. The CDR3 extends over 13 amino acids. The DNA of the CDR3 is TGTGCCAGTACAGGGACGGCCTCCTACGAGCAGTACTTC. As protein: CASTGTASYEQYF.